These 18 T cell receptor beta chains share one sample of origin, sequenced in a study of technical replicates of blood from a few donors. Profiled with immunoSEQ multiplex PCR; TCRdb holds only in-frame clones, not every one. The sample lists roughly 65,000 clones, around 85% occurring once. Sequenced sample: PBMCs. The receptor set was obtained from a human donor in good health. Some clones in this sample may be carry-over from other donors' samples.

The rearrangement links TRBV19 to TRBJ2-7, with D tentatively TRBD1 (5 bases). Trimming removed 1 base from V and 4 bases from J, with 11 bases in between. From germline, CDR1 is LNHDA and CDR2 SQIVND (reference sequence). This CDR3 spans 14 amino acids. CDR3 loop: CASSIASGFYEQYF. DNA of the CDR3: TGTGCCAGTAGTATAGCATCAGGGTTTTACGAGCAGTACTTC. The entire variable domain, with the rest obtained from reference TRBV19 and TRBJ2-7, is as follows: DGGITQSPKYLFRKEGQNVTLSCEQNLNHDAMYWYRQDPGQGLRLIYYSQIVNDFQKGDIAEGYSVSREKKESFPLTVTSAQKNPTAFYLCASSIASGFYEQYFGPGTRLTVT.

The chain has TRBV4-1 and TRBJ2-7, with 9 nucleotides matching TRBD2. This CDR3 spans 15 amino acids. The J segment lost 4 bases and the V segment lost 1 base, leaving 5 bases of the junction unmatched. The germline gives CDR1 MGHRA, CDR2 YSYEKL. CDR3 sequence reads: CASSQGASGAYEQYF. In DNA form, the CDR3 reads TGCGCCAGCAGCCAAGGCGCTAGCGGGGCGTACGAGCAGTACTTC.

The chain has TRBV9 and TRBJ2-3; 9 bases map to TRBD2. The CDR3 runs 15 residues. The germline V gene has CDR1 SGDLS and CDR2 YYNGEE. V was pared by 1 base and J by 3 bases, with 3 bases of the junction left unmatched. The CDR3 is CASSVSGGQTDTQYF. CDR3 coding DNA: TGTGCCAGCAGCGTAAGCGGGGGGCAGACAGATACGCAGTATTTT.

This clone was observed once. V gene TRBV19 combines with J gene TRBJ1-5; 7 bases agree with TRBD1. With 6 bases clipped from V and 2 bases from J, the junction kept 16 bases outside the gene matches. In germline, CDR1 is LNHDA, CDR2 SQIVND (reference sequence). The CDR3 spans 18 residues. The CDR3 DNA follows: TGTGCCAGTAGGTCCCAAAGGTTAGGGGGCGCTGGCAATCAGCCCCAGCATTTT. Translated: CASRSQRLGGAGNQPQHF.

This chain links TRBV12-5 with TRBJ2-3, with 9 nucleotides matching TRBD1. Germline V CDR1 and CDR2: LGHNT, FRNRAP. V dropped 6 bases and J dropped 8; count of bases not matched to a gene: 15. The CDR3 length is 16 residues. The CDR3: CASGPPGTGPRGTQYF. In DNA, the CDR3 is TGTGCTAGTGGCCCACCCGGGACAGGGCCCCGAGGTACGCAGTATTTT.

The chain is built from TRBV30 and TRBJ1-2; 11 bases agree with TRBD1. After removal of 3 bases from V and 3 bases from J, the junction contained 3 bases not matched to a gene. Germline values: CDR1 GTSNPN, CDR2 SVGIG (reference sequence). CDR3 length: 14 residues. Here the CDR3 reads CAWSGQGADYGYTF. The DNA of the CDR3 is TGTGCCTGGAGCGGACAGGGGGCTGACTATGGCTACACCTTC.

V and J are TRBV27 and TRBJ1-2, with a possible D match to TRBD1 (6 bases). V dropped 3 bases and J dropped 4 bases, with 9 bases sitting between them. CDR1 is MNHEY and CDR2 is SMNVEV in the germline V gene (reference sequence). This CDR3 is 13 amino acids long. CDR3 sequence reads: CASSLQGLYGYTF. DNA for the CDR3: TGTGCCAGCAGTTTGCAGGGGCTCTATGGCTACACCTTC.

The gene calls are TRBV30 and TRBJ1-6; 10 positions agree with TRBD1. The J segment lost 10 bases and the V segment lost 0 bases, leaving 6 bases of the junction unmatched. Germline-derived CDR1 and CDR2 are GTSNPN and SVGIG (reference sequence). The CDR3 runs to 15 residues. The CDR3: CAWSVRGTGASPLHF. The CDR3 DNA is TGTGCCTGGAGTGTCCGCGGGACAGGGGCCTCACCCCTCCACTTT.

This clone is a singleton in its sample. The gene calls are TRBV11-3 and TRBJ2-1; TRBD2 matches at 11 bases. CDR3 length: 19 amino acids. CDR1 and CDR2 (germline): SGHNT, YENEEA. V shed 1 base, J shed 2 bases, and the junction held 10 bases outside the gene matches. CDR3 amino acids: CASSLGDRLAGITYNEQFF. The CDR3 bases are TGTGCCAGCAGCTTAGGTGACAGACTAGCGGGAATTACCTACAATGAGCAGTTCTTC.

This clone showed up just once. This chain links TRBV14 with TRBJ2-3; TRBD2 agrees at 11 bases. CDR1 and CDR2 (germline): SGHDN, FVKESK. The V segment lost 0 bases and the J segment 3 bases; nucleotides outside the gene matches: 5. The CDR3 has 17 residues. CDR3 nucleotide sequence: TGTGCCAGCAGCCAAGATTTCCTAGCGGGGGGAACAGATACGCAGTATTTT. It is translated as CASSQDFLAGGTDTQYF.

There are a few counts of this clone. The chain employs TRBV19 and TRBJ1-4; D uncertain. The length of the CDR3 is 16 residues. The germline CDR1 and CDR2 sequences are LNHDA and SQIVND (reference sequence). The V end lost 2 bases, the J end lost 4 bases, and 14 bases lay between the germline ends. In nucleotides, the CDR3 is TGTGCCAGTAGTATATACTCCCTGGAGGGTAATGAAAAACTGTTTTTT. Amino acid sequence: CASSIYSLEGNEKLFF. The full variable domain, in which reference TRBV19 and TRBJ1-4 provide the parts outside the CDR3, is DGGITQSPKYLFRKEGQNVTLSCEQNLNHDAMYWYRQDPGQGLRLIYYSQIVNDFQKGDIAEGYSVSREKKESFPLTVTSAQKNPTAFYLCASSIYSLEGNEKLFFGSGTQLSVL.

This chain joins TRBV18 and TRBJ1-3; 8 bases match TRBD1. The CDR3 sequence is 16 residues long. The V gene's germline CDR1 is KGHSH and CDR2 LQKENI. Trimming removed 1 base from V and 4 bases from J; junction bases left unmatched: 6. The CDR3 region has the DNA TGTGCCAGCTCACCACAGACAGGGGCTACCGGAAACACCATATATTTT. It translates to CASSPQTGATGNTIYF.

In its sample, this clone was seen once. The V and J genes are TRBV7-9 and TRBJ1-4; 8 bases align to TRBD1. Germline V lookup: CDR1 SEHNR, CDR2 FQNEAQ (reference sequence). The CDR3 has 16 amino acids. The J segment lost 7 bases and the V segment lost 5 bases, leaving 12 bases of the junction unmatched. The CDR3 reads CASSPAWRQGTEKLFF. The DNA of the CDR3 is TGTGCCAGCAGCCCCGCCTGGAGACAGGGGACTGAAAAACTGTTTTTT.

The chain couples TRBV4-1 to TRBJ1-5, with D tentatively TRBD1 (5 bases). The CDR3 is 17 residues long. Germline V gene sequence: CDR1 MGHRA, CDR2 YSYEKL. Trimming removed 0 bases at V and 4 bases at J, with 16 bases between. CDR3 nucleotide sequence: TGCGCCAGCAGCCAAGAAGCCTCGGCGGGGGTTAATCAGCCCCAGCATTTT. It encodes CASSQEASAGVNQPQHF.

A single count supports this clone. The chain is built from TRBV7-3 and TRBJ2-5, with unresolved D. Germline lookup yields CDR1 SGHTA and CDR2 FQGTGA. The CDR3 runs to 13 residues. The ends were cut back, 6 bases at V and 1 base at J, with 9 bases in the middle. CDR3 nucleotides: TGTGCCAGCAGTCGTGGAGCCCAAGAGACCCAGTACTTC. Translating it yields CASSRGAQETQYF.

This clone showed up just a few times. V and J are TRBV30 and TRBJ1-1, with 8 bases identical to TRBD1. There are 12 residues in the CDR3. The germline gives CDR1 GTSNPN, CDR2 SVGIG (reference sequence). V lost 5 bases and J lost 5; bases outside the gene matches: 4. CDR3: CAWEGQGTEAFF. The CDR3 DNA follows: TGTGCCTGGGAAGGACAGGGTACTGAAGCTTTCTTT.

The genes are TRBV6-6 and TRBJ2-3, with D tentatively TRBD2 (6 bases). CDR1 is MNHNY, CDR2 SVGAGI, per germline (reference sequence). The germline V and J ends were trimmed by 1 base and 0 bases, with 8 bases remaining between them. This CDR3 spans 15 amino acids. DNA of the CDR3: TGTGCCAGCAGTTACTATGGGGGGAGCACAGATACGCAGTATTTT. Translated: CASSYYGGSTDTQYF.

The rearrangement uses TRBV27 and TRBJ2-1, with 13 bases aligning to TRBD2. This CDR3 contains 16 residues. Germline V gives CDR1 MNHEY, CDR2 SMNVEV (reference sequence). V shed 2 bases and J 6 bases; nucleotides not matched to a gene: 4. The DNA of the CDR3 is TGTGCCAGCAGTTTAGTACTAGCGGGAGGGCGCAATGAGCAGTTCTTC. Its protein product is CASSLVLAGGRNEQFF.